Presented here are 31 T cell receptor beta chains from one specimen sequenced in a study of T cell responses to AZD1222 COVID-19 vaccine (dated by TCRdb to 2020 to 2022). Reading the label with the study, this specimen's time point is: baseline before first vaccination. The method behind the library was the immunoSEQ multiplex PCR assay. Drawn from immuneACCESS, this table holds only the in-frame rearrangements with V and J called that TCRdb kept. Clones are partly lost; checked studies trace under half to an unresolved V gene and leave the rest unexplained. The sample includes 85,000 to 90,000 clones, with over 85% observed a single time. The ten largest clonotypes hold around 2.8% of the sample. Material: peripheral blood, obtained on day 0 of AZD1222 vaccination. The receptor set was obtained from an adult in good health.

The chain employs TRBV29-1 and TRBJ2-7; D is ambiguous. CDR1 and CDR2 (germline): SQVTM, ANQGSEA. This CDR3 is 10 amino acids long. The V gene lost 2 bases and the J gene lost 7 bases, with 6 bases spanning the gap. In DNA, the CDR3 is TGCAGCGTTGAAAGTGGGGAGCAGTACTTC. It codes for CSVESGEQYF.

The chain is built from TRBV23-1 and TRBJ1-5; D unresolved. TRBV23-1 is an open reading frame, and its role is uncertain. The CDR3 covers 17 residues. The germline V and J ends were trimmed by 0 bases and 0 bases, with 12 bases remaining between them. The CDR3 sequence is CASSQSGAKHSNQPQHF. The DNA for the CDR3 is TGCGCCAGCAGTCAATCGGGCGCCAAACATAGCAATCAGCCCCAGCATTTT.

This clone was seen once. The chain links TRBV2 to TRBJ1-1, with no clear D. The CDR3 extends over 11 amino acids. Looked up from germline, CDR1 is SNHLY and CDR2 is FYNNEI. V lost 8 bases to trimming and J lost 6 bases, with 10 bases between them. CDR3 in DNA: TGTGCCAGCCAGCTCGGCCCTGAAGCTTTCTTT. It encodes CASQLGPEAFF.

The gene calls are TRBV30 and TRBJ2-5; 8 bases agree with TRBD2. The V segment lost 2 bases and the J segment 5 bases; nucleotides outside the gene matches: 13. Looked up from germline, CDR1 is GTSNPN and CDR2 is SVGIG (reference sequence). CDR3 length: 16 residues. The CDR3 sequence is CAWSTGGSGNLETQYF. DNA for the CDR3: TGTGCCTGGAGTACCGGGGGTAGCGGGAATCTGGAGACCCAGTACTTC. Full variable domain (remainder filled in from reference TRBV30 and TRBJ2-5): SQTIHQWPATLVQPVGSPLSLECTVEGTSNPNLYWYRQAAGRGLQLLFYSVGIGQISSEVPQNLSASRPQDRQFILSSKKLLLSDSGFYLCAWSTGGSGNLETQYFGPGTRLLVL.

This clone was seen a single time. The chain combines TRBV28 with TRBJ1-1; 7 positions agree with TRBD1. The junction had 9 bases not matched to a gene; V was cut back by 5 bases and J by 3 bases. The CDR3 is 15 amino acids. Germline CDR1 MDHEN, CDR2 SYDVKM. CDR3 amino acids: CASSTQGPWDTEAFF. The CDR3 DNA follows: TGTGCCAGCAGTACACAGGGGCCGTGGGACACTGAAGCTTTCTTT.

The chain joins TRBV5-1 to TRBJ2-2; D is ambiguous. Trimming took 0 bases from V and 0 from J, leaving 6 bases between them. This CDR3 is 15 amino acids long. CDR1 and CDR2 from the germline V gene are SGHRS and YFSETQ. The CDR3 here is CASSLVASNTGELFF. The CDR3 bases are TGCGCCAGCAGCTTGGTGGCATCGAACACCGGGGAGCTGTTTTTT.

The J gene is TRBJ2-1, the V gene TRBV5-1; 10 bases agree with TRBD2. Per the germline V gene, CDR1 is SGHRS and CDR2 is YFSETQ. The V gene end was trimmed by 4 bases and the J gene end by 2 bases; junction bases not matched to a gene: 6. The CDR3 is 16 amino acids. The chain's CDR3 is CASSGDSGGTYNEQFF. DNA for the CDR3: TGCGCCAGCAGCGGAGATAGCGGGGGGACCTACAATGAGCAGTTCTTC.

The sample holds a few counts of this clone. The rearrangement links TRBV5-1 to TRBJ1-1; 7 nucleotides align to TRBD1. CDR1 is SGHRS, CDR2 YFSETQ, per germline. CDR3 length equals 16 residues. The V gene end was trimmed by 3 bases and the J gene end by 4 bases; junction bases not matched to a gene: 12. CDR3 bases: TGCGCCAGCAGCTGGGGGATACAGGGGCCGGGCACTGAAGCTTTCTTT. It codes for CASSWGIQGPGTEAFF.

V and J are TRBV5-1 and TRBJ1-1, with a weak D call TRBD1 (6 bases). This CDR3 spans 14 amino acids. In germline, CDR1 is SGHRS, CDR2 YFSETQ. V was shortened by 5 bases and J by 4 bases, with 15 bases between the two germline ends. In DNA, the CDR3 is TGCGCCAGCAGAGCCGAGGGGGAAAGCACTGAAGCTTTCTTT. Residues: CASRAEGESTEAFF.

The CDR3, as DNA: TGCGCCAGCAGCCAAGGACAGGGGGGCTCACCCCTCCACTTT. Amino acid sequence: CASSQGQGGSPLHF. The V and J genes are TRBV4-1 and TRBJ1-6, with 9 bases that match TRBD1. The CDR3 sequence is 14 residues long. Germline CDR1 and CDR2: MGHRA and YSYEKL. V was pared by 1 base and J by 10 bases, with 2 bases of the junction left unmatched.

The chain couples TRBV6-5 to TRBJ1-1; 8 bases fit TRBD1. J was trimmed by 6 bases and V by 6 bases; bases with no gene match: 6. CDR3 length: 13 residues. Germline CDR1 and CDR2: MNHEY and SVGAGI. The CDR3 DNA follows: TGTGCCAGCAGCCAGGGGGCTGCGGCTGAAGCTTTCTTT. Protein sequence: CASSQGAAAEAFF.

The chain carries TRBV18 and TRBJ2-3; perhaps TRBD1 as D (5 bases). The CDR3 runs to 16 residues. Germline assignment: CDR1 KGHSH and CDR2 LQKENI. V lost 6 bases, J lost 3 bases, and 19 bases lay in between. The CDR3 sequence is CASSDSQGPETDTQYF. The CDR3 DNA reads as TGTGCCAGCTCCGACTCGCAGGGTCCGGAAACAGATACGCAGTATTTT.

This chain joins TRBV28 and TRBJ2-1; D ambiguous. With 6 bases removed from V and 2 bases from J, the gap between germline ends came to 8 bases. The CDR3 sequence is 13 residues long. Germline loops: CDR1 MDHEN, CDR2 SYDVKM. The CDR3 sequence: CASRPNAYNEQFF. In DNA form, the CDR3 reads TGTGCCAGCAGACCGAATGCCTACAATGAGCAGTTCTTC.

This rearrangement joins TRBV2 to TRBJ1-6; 7 positions agree with TRBD1. Per the germline V gene, CDR1 is SNHLY and CDR2 is FYNNEI. The CDR3 spans 15 residues. The ends lost 3 bases at V and 9 bases at J; junction bases unmatched: 8. The CDR3 DNA reads as TGTGCCAGCAGTGACGCAGACAGGGTAACTTCACCCCTCCACTTT. This codes for CASSDADRVTSPLHF.

This clone was picked up a small number of times. The CDR3: CSARNRDEQFF. CDR3 in DNA: TGCAGTGCTAGAAACCGGGATGAGCAGTTCTTC. The chain joins TRBV20-1 to TRBJ2-1, with D hard to call. Trimming took 2 bases from V and 8 from J, leaving 7 bases between them. The CDR3 is made up of 11 amino acids. Germline loops: CDR1 DFQATT, CDR2 SNEGSKA (reference sequence).

The gene calls are TRBV5-1 and TRBJ2-7; TRBD2 matches 8 bases. The CDR3 is 16 amino acids. V lost 6 bases, J lost 3 bases, and 14 bases stayed unmatched. Germline V gene data show CDR1 as SGHRS and CDR2 as YFSETQ. The CDR3 region has the DNA TGCGCCAGCACCCGGGGGGGAGGCAGAAATTACTACGAGCAGTACTTC. Residues: CASTRGGGRNYYEQYF.

The chain recombines TRBV18 with TRBJ1-2; the D is unclear. The CDR3 covers 15 residues. V lost 3 bases to trimming and J lost 8 bases, with 19 bases between them. Germline V gene data show CDR1 as KGHSH and CDR2 as LQKENI. CDR3 DNA: TGTGCCAGCTCACCGTACTCGAGACCGGAAAGGGGCTACACCTTC. Its translation: CASSPYSRPERGYTF.

The chain's CDR3 is CASSPVGIQPQHF. In DNA, the CDR3 is TGCGCCAGCTCTCCGGTCGGAATTCAGCCCCAGCATTTT. The rearrangement joins TRBV4-1 to TRBJ1-5; D uncertain. V was cut by 8 bases and J by 6 bases, with 14 bases left in between. Germline V gene lookup returns CDR1 MGHRA and CDR2 YSYEKL. There are 13 residues in the CDR3.

J is TRBJ1-1 and V is TRBV7-8; D is perhaps TRBD1 (6 bases). V was shortened by 5 bases and J by 5 bases, with 18 bases between the two germline ends. Germline CDR1 and CDR2: SGHVS and FQNEAQ. The CDR3 consists of 15 residues. CDR3 protein: CASSLGPGGGTEAFF. Written as DNA, the CDR3 is TGTGCCAGCAGCCTCGGGCCCGGGGGCGGTACTGAAGCTTTCTTT. The full variable domain, in which reference TRBV7-8 and TRBJ1-1 provide the parts outside the CDR3, is GAGVSQSPRYKVAKRGQDVALRCDPISGHVSLFWYQQALGQGPEFLTYFQNEAQLDKSGLPSDRFFAERPEGSVSTLKIQRTQQEDSAVYLCASSLGPGGGTEAFFGQGTRLTVV.

The rearrangement joins TRBV19 to TRBJ1-5, with D maybe TRBD1 (5 bases). The CDR3 is 14 residues long. CDR1 LNHDA and CDR2 SQIVND come from the germline V gene (reference sequence). Trimming removed 3 bases from V and 3 bases from J, with 9 bases in between. Here the CDR3 reads CASSIDRFNQPQHF. DNA for the CDR3: TGTGCCAGTAGTATCGACAGATTCAATCAGCCCCAGCATTTT. Based on the CDR3 plus reference TRBV19 and TRBJ1-5, the full variable domain is DGGITQSPKYLFRKEGQNVTLSCEQNLNHDAMYWYRQDPGQGLRLIYYSQIVNDFQKGDIAEGYSVSREKKESFPLTVTSAQKNPTAFYLCASSIDRFNQPQHFGDGTRLSIL.

The genes are TRBV6-5 and TRBJ2-7, with 7 positions matching TRBD2. This CDR3 spans 13 amino acids. Germline trimming cut 2 bases from V and 4 bases from J; bases unmatched to any gene: 2. CDR1 and CDR2 from the germline V gene are MNHEY and SVGAGI. The CDR3 region is CASSYARGYEQYF. DNA for the CDR3: TGTGCCAGCAGTTACGCGCGGGGGTACGAGCAGTACTTC.

The genes are TRBV5-1 and TRBJ1-1, with TRBD1 matching over 7 bases. The germline CDR1 and CDR2 sequences are SGHRS and YFSETQ. The V and J ends lost 4 bases and 0 bases, in that order; junction bases with no gene match: 9. The CDR3 consists of 16 residues. CDR3 DNA sequence: TGCGCCAGCAGCCTGGAACCGGGACAGATGAACACTGAAGCTTTCTTT. Translated, it gives CASSLEPGQMNTEAFF.

This chain joins TRBV2 and TRBJ2-2; tentative D call: TRBD2 (5 bases). There are 14 residues in the CDR3. Germline V gene data show CDR1 as SNHLY and CDR2 as FYNNEI. The V gene lost 6 bases and the J gene lost 5 bases, with 13 bases spanning the gap. CDR3 in amino acids: CASRGVVWTGELFF. In DNA, the CDR3 is TGTGCCAGCAGGGGAGTCGTATGGACCGGGGAGCTGTTTTTT.

The chain recombines TRBV6-4 with TRBJ1-6; 8 nucleotides agree with TRBD1. V shed 7 bases and J 9 bases; nucleotides not matched to a gene: 8. The CDR3 runs to 14 residues. Germline V gene lookup returns CDR1 MRHNA and CDR2 SNTAGT. In DNA form, the CDR3 reads TGTGCCAGCAATATGGGACAGGCATGTTCACCCCTCCACTTT. It translates to CASNMGQACSPLHF.

The chain carries TRBV5-1 and TRBJ1-1, with D unclear. Germline CDR1 SGHRS, CDR2 YFSETQ. The CDR3 is 14 residues long. V dropped 1 base and J dropped 3 bases, with 10 bases sitting between them. This CDR3 is CASSLRQEYTEAFF. The CDR3 DNA sequence: TGCGCCAGCAGCTTGAGGCAGGAGTACACTGAAGCTTTCTTT.

The rearrangement joins TRBV6-6 to TRBJ2-5, with D perhaps TRBD2 (6 bases). Germline V CDR1 and CDR2: MNHNY, SVGAGI (reference sequence). This CDR3 is 15 amino acids long. V shed 0 bases and J shed 2 bases, with 10 bases lying between them. CDR3 protein: CASSYSRAGQETQYF. As DNA, the CDR3 is TGTGCCAGCAGTTACTCGAGGGCGGGGCAAGAGACCCAGTACTTC.

This chain uses TRBV11-2 with TRBJ1-4, with a tentative D call TRBD1 (6 bases). This CDR3 has 15 residues. Germline-derived CDR1 and CDR2 are SGHAT and FQNNGV. With 1 base removed from V and 2 bases from J, the gap between germline ends came to 8 bases. The CDR3 is CASSLGGHTNEKLFF. For the CDR3, the DNA is TGTGCCAGCAGCTTAGGGGGACACACTAATGAAAAACTGTTTTTT.

This clone was picked up one time. This chain links TRBV5-1 with TRBJ2-3, with TRBD1 identical over 7 bases. The CDR3 has 16 residues. V shed 2 bases, J shed 5 bases, and the junction held 11 bases outside the gene matches. The germline gives CDR1 SGHRS, CDR2 YFSETQ. The CDR3 DNA is TGCGCCAGCAGCTTCTCCTCCACCCCAGGGGGAGATACGCAGTATTTT. Its protein is CASSFSSTPGGDTQYF.

V usage is TRBV3-1 (or the pseudogene TRBV3-2) and J usage is TRBJ1-5; unclear D gene. This CDR3 is 13 amino acids long. The germline gives CDR1 LGHDT, CDR2 YNNKEL (reference sequence). V was clipped by 0 bases and J by 6 bases, with 6 bases between them. CDR3 region: CASSQEGVQPQHF. The CDR3 DNA follows: TGTGCCAGCAGCCAAGAGGGAGTTCAGCCCCAGCATTTT.

The CDR3 region is CASSRQGSYNEQFF. Written as DNA, the CDR3 is TGTGCCAGCAGCCGGCAGGGCTCCTACAATGAGCAGTTCTTC. This rearrangement joins TRBV3-1 (or the pseudogene TRBV3-2) to TRBJ2-1; possibly TRBD1 for D (5 bases). The V gene's germline CDR1 is LGHDT and CDR2 YNNKEL (reference sequence). V dropped 4 bases and J dropped 0 bases, with 7 bases sitting between them. CDR3 length equals 14 residues.

The rearrangement links TRBV7-9 to TRBJ1-6; no clear D gene. CDR3 length: 14 amino acids. CDR1 and CDR2 from the germline V gene are SEHNR and FQNEAQ (reference sequence). V lost 3 bases and J 5 bases, leaving 8 bases between the germline ends. In DNA form, the CDR3 reads TGTGCCAGCAGCTTGGGTGGGGATAATTCACCCCTCCACTTT. The encoded protein is CASSLGGDNSPLHF.